This T cell receptor (beta chain) derives from a study of graft-versus-host responses after intestinal transplantation. TCRdb's table, derived via immunoSEQ multiplex PCR, lists solely in-frame clones and lacks some. Of more than 10,000 clones listed, roughly 31% are singletons. Proliferating CFSE-low CD3+CD4+ and CD3+CD8+ responders were sorted post-reaction. Trimming removed 6 bases from V and 4 bases from J; junction bases left unmatched: 7. This CDR3 is built from 14 residues. In germline, CDR1 is LNHDA, CDR2 SQIVND (reference sequence). The sample here was alloreactive CD4+ T cells from a mixed lymphocyte reaction culture, taken before transplantation. Subset described: CFSE-low proliferating T cells sorted from roughly 6-day pre-transplant mixed lymphocyte reaction (GvH or HvG direction). This sequence joins TRBV19 and TRBJ1-2, with 8 bases identical to TRBD1. The sequence was obtained from a human patient who was an organ donor for intestinal transplantation. The CDR3 DNA reads TGTGCCAGTAGACTGACGACAGGGGTCTATGGCTACACCTTC. Translating gives CASRLTTGVYGYTF.